This T cell receptor (beta chain) was identified during a study of cytomegalovirus exposure and HLA in healthy donors. Findings and limits, study-wide: CMV serostatus was the sole immune exposure data available. Most TCR sequences proved rare, with some public TCRs found in many donors. In an earlier analysis, most TCR beta V segments were productive about 87% or about 30% of the time.

The PCR employed 60 Vbeta primers together with 13 Jbeta primers. As processed by the authors: Later, an analysis found about 80 million unique TCR beta chains, and approximately 10 million of these were shared. Assay used: immunoSEQ multiplex PCR; TCRdb lists only in-frame clones, some missing. From that table come the V and J calls and clone size; the DNA was used to work out D and trimming. The data show 130,000 to 150,000 clones, roughly 87% seen once. The germline gives CDR1 SQVTM, CDR2 ANQGSEA. The CDR3 length is 11 residues. V shed 4 bases and J shed 5 bases, with 8 bases lying between them. In regard to this clone: Its antigen is currently unknown.

Sample: PBMCs. V gene TRBV29-1 combines with J gene TRBJ1-1, with D uncertain. The clonotype comes from a man aged 25-40 years in good health and CMV-seropositive. CDR3 in amino acids: CSVGMETEAFF. For the CDR3, the DNA is TGCAGCGTTGGGATGGAGACTGAAGCTTTCTTT. Filled out from reference TRBV29-1 and TRBJ1-1, the complete variable domain reads SAVISQKPSRDICQRGTSLTIQCQVDSQVTMMFWYRQQPGQSLTLIATANQGSEATYESGFVIDKFPISRPNLTFSTLTVSNMSPEDSSIYLCSVGMETEAFFGQGTRLTVV.